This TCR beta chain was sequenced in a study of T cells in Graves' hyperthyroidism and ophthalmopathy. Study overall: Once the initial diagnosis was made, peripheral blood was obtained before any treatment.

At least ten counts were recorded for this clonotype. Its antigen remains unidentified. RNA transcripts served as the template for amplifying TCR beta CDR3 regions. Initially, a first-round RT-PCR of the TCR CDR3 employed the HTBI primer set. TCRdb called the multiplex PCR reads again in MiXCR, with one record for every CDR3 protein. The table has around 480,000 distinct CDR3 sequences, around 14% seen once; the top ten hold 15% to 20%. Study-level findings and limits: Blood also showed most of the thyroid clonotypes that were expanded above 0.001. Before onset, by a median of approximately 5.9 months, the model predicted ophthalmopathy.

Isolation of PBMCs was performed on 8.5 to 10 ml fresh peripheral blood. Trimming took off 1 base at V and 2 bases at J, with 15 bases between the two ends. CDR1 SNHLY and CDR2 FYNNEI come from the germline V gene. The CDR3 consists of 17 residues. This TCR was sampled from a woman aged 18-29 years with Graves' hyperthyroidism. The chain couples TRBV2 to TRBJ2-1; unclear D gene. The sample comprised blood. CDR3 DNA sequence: TGTGCCAGCAGTGAAGGGGGATTCACAATCCCCTACAATGAGCAGTTCTTC. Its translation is CASSEGGFTIPYNEQFF.